Listed here is a single T cell receptor beta chain. Its antigen has not been determined. Base qualities are missing; no much larger clone stands one base away. The sample originates from a study of blood T cell repertoires in COVID-19 (dated by TCRdb to about 2020). Looking at the study overall: Samples covering the acute and convalescent phases of COVID-19 were provided by collaborators in the United States, Italy and Spain. A de-identified subject ID, COVID-19 status, age in years and sex were almost always included in the sample metadata. Samples came from the ongoing ImmuneRACE study (first 160 participants) plus 1,254 subjects from 6 global collaborators. The repertoires were released in a freely available public database intended as a resource for research on the immune response to SARS-CoV-2. Deeply sampled blood TCRbeta repertoires from subjects exposed to, actively infected with, or recovered from COVID-19 were included in the dataset. The prospective study material was composed of cDNA or gDNA derived from T cells, B-cell-depleted T cells, or PBMCs. Where available, HLA class I and class II types were taken from metadata supplied by the sample provider and were not determined by assay-based typing. The paper's findings and limits, for the study overall: Clinical and demographic metadata were provided uncurated, with the amount varying by source and participant.

The immunoSEQ Assay, a bias-controlled multiplex PCR, was used to amplify TCRbeta CDR3 regions from genomic DNA. The study's processing was this. Nucleated cell counts per sample were estimated from amplification of reference gene primers within the assay. To quantify the absolute abundance of each unique TCRbeta CDR3 rearrangement, sequence reads were collapsed and filtered. For each sample, productive Simpson clonality was calculated as the square root of Simpson's diversity index across productive rearrangements. TCRdb limited this immuneACCESS table to in-frame rearrangements with V and J called. A share of clones is missing; checked studies link under half to unresolved V genes, and the rest is unexplained. For V, J and clone size, that table is used; D and trimming come from the DNA. This sample comprises more than 110,000 clones, 85% to 90% of them detected only once. The ten largest clones add up to more than 9% of the sample.

Each collaborating institution followed its own protocols to collect whole blood in K2EDTA tubes. For TCRbeta analysis, collaborator samples were shipped as frozen whole blood, as isolated PBMCs, or as DNA extracted from either sample type. The source is a man aged 50 to 59 with active or convalescent COVID-19. Input material: peripheral blood.

In nucleotides, the sequence is TGTGCCAGCACCTCCGGGGGAGCGGGGTACAATGAGCAGTTCTTC. This is translated as CASTSGGAGYNEQFF. The chain is encoded by TRBV28 joined to TRBJ2-1; 7 bases in the junction line up with TRBD2. The CDR3 has 15 amino acids, counting the end cysteine and phenylalanine. Only the CDR3 DNA stays, 45 bases, in frame from base 1. CDR1 is given as MDHEN and CDR2 as SYDVKM, both from the germline V gene. Germline trimming amounts to 7 bases on V and 4 bases on J, with 10 as the count of junction bases outside the gene matches.